This paragraph covers one T cell receptor (beta chain) sequence. Its antigen is unknown. Nothing much larger sits one base from this clone, and base qualities are not available. This sample stems from a study of identical twins listed by TCRdb under 2016. Regarding the research as a whole: To test whether fetal clonotypes persist, this study deep-sequenced TCR alpha and beta repertoires from monozygotic twins, from unrelated adults of various ages, and from cord blood. Replicate twin experiments were performed at different times using different library preparation protocols to rule out contamination. Overall study results and their limits: Compared with coincidental sharing between unrelated individuals, out-of-frame TCR alpha sequences shared between twins had an excess of sequences with low generation probability. Fewer insertions were carried by abundant cord blood beta clonotypes, a similar but weaker trend appeared in young adult naive repertoires, and no such trend appeared in memory repertoires. In beta out-of-frame sequences, excess twin sharing was weaker, because having fewer shared sequences lowered the signal-to-noise ratio. In monozygotic twins, out-of-frame TCR alpha sharing was systematically underestimated by recombination models, although the models agreed with sharing between unrelated individuals. Zero-insertion analyses could be partly confounded by invariant T cells such as MAIT and iNKT, though diverse VJ usage argued against such confounding for most clonotypes. Because the same donors could not be followed over many years, the conclusions relied on cross-sectional statistical analysis.

CDR1 and CDR2, looked up from the germline V gene, are SNHLY and FYNNEI. V is cut by 8 bases and J by 4 bases, and the space between the germline ends is 13 bases. The cysteine opens and the phenylalanine closes a CDR3 of 13 amino acids. Only the CDR3 region is kept as DNA, spanning 39 bases read in frame from base 1. The library was generated by 5' RACE. TCRdb names Illumina HiSeq 2000 as the instrument used. A universal primer binding site was introduced by template switching, and a unique molecular identifier was present in the final cDNA, enabling accurate counting of TCR cDNA molecules. First-strand cDNA for TCR alpha and beta chains was synthesized from specific primers in the conserved constant-segment region. To control for contamination, every cDNA library carried two barcodes: a SMART-Mk sample barcode plus Illumina barcodes. TruSeq adapter sequences, together with Illumina sample barcodes, were added in two successive PCR steps. Sequencing of the TCR alpha and beta cDNA libraries was done on the Illumina HiSeq platform using custom primers. The source study handled its data this way. MiGEC was used to process raw reads and extract unique molecular identifiers, and MiXCR was used to find CDR3 positions. Recombination models were inferred per individual with the repgenHMM and IGoR tools using an EM algorithm. Shared clonotypes were analyzed with the tcR package in R, and sharing was normalized by the product of cloneset sizes. Out-of-frame nonproductive sequences were analyzed to study raw recombination free of thymic and clonal selection effects. The public reads were reprocessed in TCRdb via fastp at Q25 and MiXCR, keeping in-frame beta chains. Each entry is one CDR3 protein sequence, shown with its most common DNA and genes. The V and J calls shown here were made by TCRdb, not taken from the authors' results. This sample comprises roughly 700,000 distinct CDR3 sequences, around 8.6% of them detected only once. The ten largest clonotypes hold 0.85% to 1% of the sample.

Every donor in the study was a healthy Caucasian. Three pairs of female monozygotic twins, all aged roughly 18 to 29 years, were included in the twin cohort. Peripheral blood mononuclear cells were used as the source from which RNA for TCR libraries was isolated. The same data also contributed to another study, on yellow fever vaccine responses in identical twins. Per the second study: The authors reported that the T cell response to vaccination in identical twins appeared partly convergent and partly personalized. In the study, vaccine-responding T cell clones were precisely tracked in identical twins.

The V and J genes are TRBV2 and TRBJ2-3, with a weak D call of TRBD1 (5 bases match). The sample consisted of PBMCs. This clonotype was sampled from a woman aged 18-29 years in good health. CDR3 reads: CASGGRVADTQYF. The nucleotide sequence reads as follows: TGTGCCAGCGGCGGCAGGGTGGCAGATACGCAGTATTTT.